This TCR beta chain is from a study of shared clonotypes between healthy human individuals. CD45RO-negative, CCR7-selected cells formed the naive CD8 fraction, which excluded terminally differentiated effector memory CD45RA+ cells. The study enrolled healthy HIV-negative adults without recent acute infections or vaccinations as donors. Profiling relied on immunoSEQ multiplex PCR, and the TCRdb table lists in-frame clones only, not all of them. The sample records about 2 million clones, about 95% being singletons. Overall study findings and caveats: Among donors, sharing of clonotypes was expected to be affected by sequencing depth. The rarefaction results pointed to incomplete sorted-subset sequencing despite large depth.

This clone was seen once. What it binds is unknown. The material sequenced was naive CD8+ T cells sorted from blood. The receptor comes from a man aged 18 to 29 in good health.

Here the CDR3 DNA reads TGTGCCAGCAGCGTATCCCATTCCTACGAGCAGTACTTC. Residues: CASSVSHSYEQYF. The chain has TRBV9 and TRBJ2-7; no clear D gene. V lost 1 base and J 1 base, leaving 6 bases between the germline ends. Germline V gene lookup returns CDR1 SGDLS and CDR2 YYNGEE. The CDR3 sequence is 13 residues long.